This TCR beta chain was found in a study of blood T cell repertoires in COVID-19. Whole-study context: Sites in the United States, Italy and Spain provided acute and convalescent COVID-19 samples. Nucleic acid was either cDNA or gDNA, and it came from T cells, B-cell-depleted T cells, or PBMCs.

Original handling: Amplifying reference gene primers gave estimates of nucleated cell counts. Sequencing was performed with immunoSEQ multiplex PCR; in TCRdb, only in-frame clones are kept and a portion is missing. The V and J calls and clone size are taken from that table; D and trimming were inferred from the DNA. Of 100,000 to 130,000 clones detected, around 83% appear once; the ten largest clones hold 4% to 5.5%. The CDR3 is 13 amino acids. Trimming left V 4 bases short and J 7 bases short, with 14 bases between. This clonotype was sampled from a man aged 70-80 years with acute or convalescent COVID-19. The sample consisted of peripheral blood. The chain has TRBV12-3 or TRBV12-4 and TRBJ2-7, with D possibly TRBD1 on 5 matching bases. Here the CDR3 reads CASSYGRATEQYF. The CDR3 nucleotides are TGTGCCAGCAGTTATGGCAGGGCCACGGAGCAGTACTTC.